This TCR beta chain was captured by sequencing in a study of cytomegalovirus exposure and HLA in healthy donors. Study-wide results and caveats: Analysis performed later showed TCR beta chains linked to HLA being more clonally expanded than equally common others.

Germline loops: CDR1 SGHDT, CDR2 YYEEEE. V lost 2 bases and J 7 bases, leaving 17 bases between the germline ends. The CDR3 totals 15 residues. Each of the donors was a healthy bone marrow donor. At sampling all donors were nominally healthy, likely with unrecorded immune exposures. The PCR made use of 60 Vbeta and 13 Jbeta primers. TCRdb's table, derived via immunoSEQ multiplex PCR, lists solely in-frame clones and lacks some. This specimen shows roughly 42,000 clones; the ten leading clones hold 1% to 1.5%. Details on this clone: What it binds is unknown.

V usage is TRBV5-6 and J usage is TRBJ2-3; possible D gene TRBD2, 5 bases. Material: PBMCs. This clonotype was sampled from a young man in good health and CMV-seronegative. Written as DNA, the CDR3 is TGTGCCAGCAGCTTCTTTTCGGGTGAGGGAAATACGCAGTATTTT. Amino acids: CASSFFSGEGNTQYF. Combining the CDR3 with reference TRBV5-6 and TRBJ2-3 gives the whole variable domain DAGVTQSPTHLIKTRGQQVTLRCSPKSGHDTVSWYQQALGQGPQFIFQYYEEEERQRGNFPDRFSGHQFPNYSSELNVNALLLGDSALYLCASSFFSGEGNTQYFGPGTRLTVL.